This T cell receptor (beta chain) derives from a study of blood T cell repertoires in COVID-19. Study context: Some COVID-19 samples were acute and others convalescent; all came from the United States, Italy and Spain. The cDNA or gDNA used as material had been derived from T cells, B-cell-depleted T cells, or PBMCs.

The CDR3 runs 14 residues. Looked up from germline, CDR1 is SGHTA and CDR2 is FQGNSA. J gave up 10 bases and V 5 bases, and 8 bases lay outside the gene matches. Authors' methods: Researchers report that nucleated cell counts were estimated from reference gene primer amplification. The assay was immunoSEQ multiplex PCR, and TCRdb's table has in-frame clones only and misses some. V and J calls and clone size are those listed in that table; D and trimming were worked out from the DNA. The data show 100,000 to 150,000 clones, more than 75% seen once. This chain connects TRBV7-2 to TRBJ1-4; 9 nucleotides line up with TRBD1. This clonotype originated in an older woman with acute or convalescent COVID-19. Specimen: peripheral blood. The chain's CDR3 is CASSPTGGEGKLFF. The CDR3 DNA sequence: TGTGCCAGCAGCCCTACAGGGGGCGAGGGAAAACTGTTTTTT.